The 26 T cell receptor beta chains reported below all come from one sample, sequenced in a study of graft-versus-host responses after intestinal transplantation. Indicated time point: postoperative day 105 after intestinal transplantation (dayNNNN = postoperative day). Intraepithelial and lamina propria lymphocytes were released after the graft tissue was processed. Measured with immunoSEQ multiplex PCR; TCRdb has only the in-frame clones, and not every one. This table has around 4,300 clones, 84% appearing once. The material sequenced was ileum tissue, taken 105 days after intestinal transplantation. The receptors derive from a human patient who received an intestinal transplant, so some T cells may come from the graft donor.

This chain connects TRBV9 to TRBJ1-1; 10 bases match TRBD1. The germline V gene has CDR1 SGDLS and CDR2 YYNGEE. The length of the CDR3 is 15 residues. The V segment lost 0 bases and the J segment 1 base; nucleotides outside the gene matches: 0. In DNA, the CDR3 is TGTGCCAGCAGCGTAGGACAGGGGGCGAACACTGAAGCTTTCTTT. Translated: CASSVGQGANTEAFF.

The V gene is TRBV10-3, the J gene TRBJ1-1; D is perhaps TRBD1 (5 bases). CDR3 length equals 13 residues. CDR1 ENHRY and CDR2 SYGVKD come from the germline V gene. The V gene lost 2 bases and the J gene lost 1 base, with 5 bases spanning the gap. CDR3 sequence (DNA): TGTGCCATCAGTGAGACAGGGAACACTGAAGCTTTCTTT. It codes for CAISETGNTEAFF.

The chain combines TRBV7-8 with TRBJ2-1, with D maybe TRBD2 (5 bases). Germline CDR1 and CDR2: SGHVS and FQNEAQ. The ends were cut back, 1 base at V and 0 bases at J, with 10 bases in the middle. The CDR3 contains 16 residues. CDR3 nucleotides: TGTGCCAGCAGCTTAGAGGCGGGTAGCTCCTACAATGAGCAGTTCTTC. As protein: CASSLEAGSSYNEQFF.

This clone was seen more than once but under ten times. The chain has TRBV7-9 and TRBJ1-2; 11 bases align to TRBD1. This CDR3 contains 19 residues. Germline V gives CDR1 SEHNR, CDR2 FQNEAQ (reference sequence). Trimming at V came to 1 base and at J to 0 bases, leaving 10 bases not matched to a gene. This CDR3 reads CASSLGSGTGGKANYGYTF. CDR3 DNA: TGTGCCAGCAGCTTAGGCTCCGGGACAGGGGGTAAAGCTAACTATGGCTACACCTTC.

V usage is TRBV7-3 and J usage is TRBJ2-5; possible D gene TRBD1, 5 bases. The CDR3 runs 15 residues. Trimming cost V 1 base and J 4 bases, with 13 bases left between them. Germline V gene lookup returns CDR1 SGHTA and CDR2 FQGTGA. Here the CDR3 DNA reads TGTGCCAGCAGCTTAATTGGACACATAGGAGAGACCCAGTACTTC. Its protein product is CASSLIGHIGETQYF.

This chain connects TRBV6-1 to TRBJ2-1, with D uncertain. Between the trimmed V and J ends, which lost 2 bases and 10 bases, there was a span of 9 bases. The CDR3 totals 12 residues. CDR1 and CDR2 from the germline V gene are MNHNS and SASEGT. For the CDR3, the DNA is TGTGCCAGCAGTGAACAATGGGCCGAGCAGTTCTTC. Translation gives CASSEQWAEQFF.

The CDR3 protein is CASSQFPSGGAPSTDTQYF. The CDR3 coding sequence is TGCGCCAGCAGCCAGTTCCCCAGCGGGGGGGCCCCTAGCACAGATACGCAGTATTTT. The rearrangement uses TRBV4-1 and TRBJ2-3, with 10 bases matching TRBD2. CDR3 size: 19 residues. Trimming removed 3 bases from V and 0 bases from J; junction bases left unmatched: 12. From germline, CDR1 is MGHRA and CDR2 YSYEKL.

This clone showed up just once. The genes are TRBV7-2 and TRBJ1-2; TRBD1 might be the D (6 bases). V lost 0 bases to trimming and J lost 4 bases, with 6 bases between them. This CDR3 is built from 13 residues. Germline CDR1 is SGHTA and CDR2 is FQGNSA. For the CDR3, the DNA is TGTGCCAGCAGCTTAGCAGGGGGCTATGGCTACACCTTC. It is translated as CASSLAGGYGYTF.

V usage is TRBV25-1 and J usage is TRBJ2-3; D ambiguous. The CDR3 is made up of 13 amino acids. CDR1 and CDR2 from the germline V gene are MGHDK and SYGVNS. Trimming stripped 1 base from V and 6 bases from J, with 8 bases between. In nucleotides, the CDR3 is TGTGCCAGCAGTGAATCGGCGTCGGATACGCAGTATTTT. Its translation: CASSESASDTQYF.

V usage is TRBV5-1 and J usage is TRBJ2-7, with 7 bases fitting TRBD1. CDR3 size: 13 residues. The V segment lost 4 bases and the J segment 1 base; nucleotides outside the gene matches: 2. From germline, CDR1 is SGHRS and CDR2 YFSETQ. CDR3 sequence (DNA): TGCGCCAGCAGCCCGGGACAGTCCTACGAGCAGTACTTC. Amino acids: CASSPGQSYEQYF.

The chain has TRBV10-1 and TRBJ2-3; 7 positions match TRBD2. V was pared by 2 bases and J by 1 base, with 0 bases of the junction left unmatched. From germline, CDR1 is WNHNN and CDR2 SYGVQD (reference sequence). This CDR3 region has 14 residues. CDR3 nucleotides: TGCGCCAGCAGTGAGCGGGGGGGCACAGATACGCAGTATTTT. It encodes CASSERGGTDTQYF.

V and J are TRBV7-9 and TRBJ2-7; D gene ambiguous. CDR1 is SEHNR, CDR2 FQNEAQ, per germline (reference sequence). V was clipped by 5 bases and J by 6 bases, with 8 bases between them. This CDR3 spans 11 amino acids. CDR3 nucleotides: TGTGCCAGCAGCAAATCTTCCGAGCAGTACTTC. Translated, it gives CASSKSSEQYF.

This rearrangement joins TRBV7-4 to TRBJ2-3, with 8 positions matching TRBD2. The CDR3 totals 21 residues. V dropped 5 bases and J dropped 4; count of bases not matched to a gene: 26. Germline lookup yields CDR1 SGHVT and CDR2 SQSDAQ. The CDR3 nucleotides are TGTGCCAGCAGCCCGTACCCGAAAAGCGGGAGATTAAGGGTATTCGCAGATACGCAGTATTTT. Its protein product is CASSPYPKSGRLRVFADTQYF. Looking up the rest from reference TRBV7-4 and TRBJ2-3 gives the full variable domain: GAGVSQSPRYKVAKRGRDVALRCDSISGHVTLYWYRQTLGQGSEVLTYSQSDAQRDKSGRPSGRFSAERPERSVSTLKIQRTEQGDSAVYLCASSPYPKSGRLRVFADTQYFGPGTRLTVL.

The J gene is TRBJ1-1, the V gene TRBV5-1; D gene ambiguous. The V gene lost 4 bases and the J gene lost 0 bases, with 16 bases spanning the gap. Germline V gene data show CDR1 as SGHRS and CDR2 as YFSETQ. This CDR3 contains 16 residues. CDR3 protein: CASSGVFFGMNTEAFF. The CDR3 DNA reads as TGCGCCAGCAGCGGCGTATTTTTCGGAATGAACACTGAAGCTTTCTTT.

The chain carries TRBV25-1 and TRBJ1-6; 9 nucleotides line up with TRBD1. Germline CDR1 and CDR2: MGHDK and SYGVNS. With V trimmed by 8 bases and J by 10 bases, 9 bases remained unmatched. This CDR3 comprises 14 residues. The CDR3 region has the DNA TGTGCCAGCGAGTCCGGGACAGGGCGATCACCCCTCCACTTT. Protein product: CASESGTGRSPLHF.

This clone came up once. V usage is TRBV4-1 and J usage is TRBJ2-2, with 14 bases lining up with TRBD2. The ends lost 0 bases at V and 5 bases at J; junction bases unmatched: 14. The germline CDR1 and CDR2 sequences are MGHRA and YSYEKL. The CDR3 runs to 21 residues. CDR3 in amino acids: CASSQEPHRLAGGPWTGELFF. CDR3 bases: TGCGCCAGCAGCCAAGAACCCCATCGACTAGCGGGGGGGCCTTGGACCGGGGAGCTGTTTTTT.

The V call is TRBV7-6, the J call TRBJ2-7, with D perhaps given as TRBD1 or TRBD2 (6 bases each). Deletions cut 3 bases from V and 5 bases from J, with 20 bases between. The germline CDR1 and CDR2 sequences are SGHVS and FNYEAQ. The CDR3 covers 16 residues. The CDR3 sequence: CASSFSTLRGANEQYF. DNA of the CDR3: TGTGCCAGCAGCTTTTCAACTCTGAGGGGGGCGAACGAGCAGTACTTC.

The chain couples TRBV5-1 to TRBJ2-3; unclear D gene. Germline V CDR1 and CDR2: SGHRS, YFSETQ. V dropped 4 bases and J dropped 2 bases, with 11 bases sitting between them. The CDR3 sequence is 14 residues long. The CDR3 DNA is TGCGCCAGCAGCCAGGCAACCAACACAGATACGCAGTATTTT. Translation: CASSQATNTDTQYF.

V is TRBV7-9 and J is TRBJ1-6; tentatively, D is TRBD1 (6 bases). CDR1 and CDR2 from the germline V gene are SEHNR and FQNEAQ (reference sequence). This CDR3 comprises 15 residues. The V and J ends lost 5 bases and 5 bases respectively, with 13 bases between them. The CDR3 sequence is CASSPGQFNNSPLHF. DNA for the CDR3: TGTGCCAGCAGCCCTGGACAGTTTAATAATTCACCCCTCCACTTT.

This clone turned up a few times. The genes are TRBV6-1 and TRBJ1-5, with 10 bases lining up with TRBD1. The V segment lost 4 bases and the J segment 0 bases; nucleotides outside the gene matches: 9. Germline V gene data show CDR1 as MNHNS and CDR2 as SASEGT. There are 18 residues in the CDR3. CDR3 in DNA: TGTGCCAGCAGTGCCCTAACCGGGACAGGGGTTAGCAATCAGCCCCAGCATTTT. Protein sequence: CASSALTGTGVSNQPQHF.

The V gene is TRBV5-4, the J gene TRBJ2-6; D gene unclear. The CDR3 runs 15 residues. The V gene lost 2 bases and the J gene lost 1 base, with 7 bases spanning the gap. Germline values: CDR1 SGHNT, CDR2 YYREEE (reference sequence). The CDR3 bases are TGTGCCAGCAGCTTAGCTCGTTCTGGGGCCAACGTCCTGACTTTC. It is translated as CASSLARSGANVLTF.

The chain has TRBV10-3 and TRBJ1-5, with TRBD1 matching over 10 bases. This CDR3 is 13 amino acids long. V dropped 8 bases and J dropped 7; count of bases not matched to a gene: 5. Germline-derived CDR1 and CDR2 are ENHRY and SYGVKD. DNA for the CDR3: TGTGCCATCGGGGCGACAGGGGGCCAGCCCCAGCATTTT. Protein product: CAIGATGGQPQHF.

The genes are TRBV4-2 and TRBJ1-4, with 9 bases aligning to TRBD1. Trimming took 0 bases from V and 5 from J; bases not matched to a gene: 4. This CDR3 is built from 16 residues. Germline loops: CDR1 LGHNA, CDR2 YNFKEQ. CDR3 protein: CASSQDPGTGNEKLFF. CDR3 bases: TGTGCCAGCAGCCAAGATCCGGGGACAGGGAATGAAAAACTGTTTTTT.

This chain connects TRBV6-1 to TRBJ2-2, with 10 bases lining up with TRBD1. This CDR3 has 16 amino acids. With 4 bases clipped from V and 7 bases from J, the junction kept 9 bases outside the gene matches. Germline CDR1 and CDR2: MNHNS and SASEGT. The CDR3, as DNA: TGTGCCAGCAGTGCAATTGGACAGGGGGTTATCGGGGAGCTGTTTTTT. It encodes CASSAIGQGVIGELFF.

This clone was counted only a few times. J is TRBJ2-3 and V is TRBV5-1; maybe TRBD2 (6 bases). Trimming removed 4 bases from V and 2 bases from J, with 11 bases in between. There are 14 residues in the CDR3. CDR1 is SGHRS and CDR2 is YFSETQ in the germline V gene. CDR3 protein: CASSGGGATDTQYF. The CDR3 region has the DNA TGCGCCAGCAGCGGCGGAGGGGCCACAGATACGCAGTATTTT.

The V and J genes are TRBV2 and TRBJ2-7; D is unclear. The length of the CDR3 is 15 residues. Germline V gives CDR1 SNHLY, CDR2 FYNNEI. Trimming removed 4 bases at V and 0 bases at J, with 13 bases between. The CDR3 DNA sequence: TGTGCCAGCAGTGCGTTTAGGCCGAGCTCCTACGAGCAGTACTTC. Its translation is CASSAFRPSSYEQYF.